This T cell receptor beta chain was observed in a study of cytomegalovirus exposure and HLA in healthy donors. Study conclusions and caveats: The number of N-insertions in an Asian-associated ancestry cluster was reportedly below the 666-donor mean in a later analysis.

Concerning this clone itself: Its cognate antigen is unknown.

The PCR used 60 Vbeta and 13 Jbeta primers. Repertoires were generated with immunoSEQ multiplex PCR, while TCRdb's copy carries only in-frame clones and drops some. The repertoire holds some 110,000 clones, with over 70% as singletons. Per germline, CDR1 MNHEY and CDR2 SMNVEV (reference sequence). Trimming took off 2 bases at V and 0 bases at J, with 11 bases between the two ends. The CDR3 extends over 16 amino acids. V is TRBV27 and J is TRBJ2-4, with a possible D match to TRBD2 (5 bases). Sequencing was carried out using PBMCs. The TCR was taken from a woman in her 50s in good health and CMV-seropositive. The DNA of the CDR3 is TGTGCCAGCAGTTTAAGGCTAGCTTTAGCCAAAAACATTCAGTACTTC. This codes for CASSLRLALAKNIQYF.